The 18 T cell receptor beta chains below come from one sample, sequenced in a study of control samples from healthy donors and cancer patients. Using immunoSEQ multiplex PCR, the repertoire was profiled, and TCRdb retains in-frame clones only, with some absent. The table has some 110,000 clones, 83% seen once. Sequences were obtained from blood. These receptors were taken from a woman aged 45-65 years in good health.

In regard to this clone: Different DNA sequences within this sample yield the same CDR3. This chain connects TRBV7-9 to TRBJ1-3; tentative D call: TRBD1 (6 bases). V lost 3 bases to trimming and J lost 2 bases, with 8 bases between them. Germline values: CDR1 SEHNR, CDR2 FQNEAQ (reference sequence). The CDR3 loop spans 14 amino acids. CDR3 residues: CASSLGQAGNTIYF. Written as DNA, the CDR3 is TGTGCCAGCAGCTTGGGACAAGCTGGAAACACCATATATTTT.

This chain joins TRBV19 and TRBJ1-4, with a tentative D call TRBD1 (5 bases). This CDR3 has 14 amino acids. V gave up 9 bases and J gave up 2 bases, with 13 bases separating them. CDR1 and CDR2 (germline): LNHDA, SQIVND (reference sequence). CDR3 loop: CASGRGDTNEKLFF. The CDR3 DNA reads as TGTGCCAGCGGGAGAGGGGACACTAATGAAAAACTGTTTTTT. Full variable domain (remainder filled in from reference TRBV19 and TRBJ1-4): DGGITQSPKYLFRKEGQNVTLSCEQNLNHDAMYWYRQDPGQGLRLIYYSQIVNDFQKGDIAEGYSVSREKKESFPLTVTSAQKNPTAFYLCASGRGDTNEKLFFGSGTQLSVL.

V is TRBV9 and J is TRBJ2-3; TRBD2 aligns across 10 bases. The junction had 7 bases not matched to a gene; V was cut back by 0 bases and J by 0 bases. The germline V gene encodes CDR1 SGDLS and CDR2 YYNGEE. The CDR3 extends over 18 amino acids. CDR3 sequence reads: CASSVAPLAGVSTDTQYF. In DNA form, the CDR3 reads TGTGCCAGCAGCGTAGCCCCTCTAGCGGGGGTGAGCACAGATACGCAGTATTTT.

This chain connects TRBV5-1 to TRBJ1-2; no definite D call. This CDR3 region has 14 residues. Germline loops: CDR1 SGHRS, CDR2 YFSETQ. The germline V and J ends were trimmed by 0 bases and 8 bases, with 14 bases remaining between them. CDR3 nucleotides: TGCGCCAGCAGCTTGGACGTCACGGCCTTGGGCTACACCTTC. This gives the protein CASSLDVTALGYTF.

The chain couples TRBV24-1 to TRBJ2-1, with no clear D. Germline-derived CDR1 and CDR2 are KGHDR and SFDVKD. The CDR3 sequence is 14 residues long. V lost 3 bases, J lost 6 bases, and 11 bases lay in between. As DNA, the CDR3 is TGTGCCACCAGTGATGTGCGGAGAACCAATGAGCAGTTCTTC. It is translated as CATSDVRRTNEQFF.

The V call is TRBV10-3, the J call TRBJ2-3, with a weak D call TRBD2 (6 bases). CDR3 length: 16 residues. Looked up from germline, CDR1 is ENHRY and CDR2 is SYGVKD. V was pared by 5 bases and J by 5 bases, with 20 bases between. CDR3 protein: CAISLSLPGEGDTQYF. The DNA of the CDR3 is TGTGCCATCAGTCTTTCGCTACCGGGAGAGGGAGATACGCAGTATTTT.

This chain connects TRBV6-2 or TRBV6-3 to TRBJ1-6; D is unclear. CDR1 and CDR2 from the germline V gene are MNHEY and SVGEGT. This CDR3 spans 11 amino acids. The ends were cut back, 5 bases at V and 9 bases at J, with 5 bases in the middle. CDR3 protein: CASSNGSPLHF. DNA for the CDR3: TGTGCCAGCAGTAACGGTTCACCCCTCCACTTT.

The chain employs TRBV19 and TRBJ2-1; D uncertain. Deletions cut 2 bases from V and 6 bases from J, with 11 bases between. CDR1 LNHDA and CDR2 SQIVND come from the germline V gene (reference sequence). The CDR3 is made up of 14 amino acids. The CDR3 reads CASSISGYFNEQFF. The CDR3 bases are TGTGCCAGTAGTATATCCGGGTATTTCAATGAGCAGTTCTTC.

The chain recombines TRBV27 with TRBJ1-2; 9 nucleotides match TRBD1. V lost 6 bases and J lost 6; bases outside the gene matches: 8. Germline assignment: CDR1 MNHEY and CDR2 SMNVEV (reference sequence). The CDR3 spans 14 residues. The CDR3 region is CASSWTGELNGYTF. The CDR3 DNA reads TGTGCCAGCAGCTGGACAGGGGAACTCAATGGCTACACCTTC.

The chain employs TRBV11-3 and TRBJ2-3, with D uncertain. The CDR3 is made up of 18 amino acids. CDR1 and CDR2 from the germline V gene are SGHNT and YENEEA. Trimming removed 4 bases from V and 7 bases from J, with 27 bases in between. The CDR3 sequence: CASSSYLQETHMTHTQYF. In DNA, the CDR3 is TGTGCCAGCAGCTCCTACCTCCAAGAGACTCACATGACCCATACGCAGTATTTT.

The V and J genes are TRBV19 and TRBJ1-5; 12 bases align to TRBD1. Germline V gives CDR1 LNHDA, CDR2 SQIVND (reference sequence). The V and J ends lost 5 bases and 4 bases, in that order; junction bases with no gene match: 6. The CDR3 loop spans 16 amino acids. CDR3: CASSDLGQGANQPQHF. DNA for the CDR3: TGTGCCAGTAGTGACCTGGGACAGGGGGCAAATCAGCCCCAGCATTTT.

The chain carries TRBV7-6 and TRBJ2-1; TRBD2 might be the D (7 bases). V was pared by 2 bases and J by 4 bases, with 18 bases between. The CDR3 runs 17 residues. Per the germline V gene, CDR1 is SGHVS and CDR2 is FNYEAQ. The CDR3 nucleotides are TGTGCCAGCAGCTTAATAGTGGGGGGGCCCAGTTACAATGAGCAGTTCTTC. Residues: CASSLIVGGPSYNEQFF.

This rearrangement joins TRBV7-9 to TRBJ2-3; maybe TRBD1 (6 bases). Germline V gene sequence: CDR1 SEHNR, CDR2 FQNEAQ (reference sequence). The CDR3 spans 18 residues. The germline V and J ends were trimmed by 7 bases and 1 base, with 24 bases remaining between them. This CDR3 reads CASITSVGQTFGTDTQYF. DNA of the CDR3: TGTGCCAGCATCACCTCCGTCGGACAGACCTTCGGCACAGATACGCAGTATTTT. Together with reference TRBV7-9 and TRBJ2-3, the CDR3 gives the full variable domain: DTGVSQNPRHKITKRGQNVTFRCDPISEHNRLYWYRQTLGQGPEFLTYFQNEAQLEKSRLLSDRFSAERPKGSFSTLEIQRTEQGDSAMYLCASITSVGQTFGTDTQYFGPGTRLTVL.

CDR3 in amino acids: CASRDGYSNQPQHF. The DNA of the CDR3 is TGTGCCAGCAGGGACGGTTATAGCAATCAGCCCCAGCATTTT. The chain is built from TRBV6-5 and TRBJ1-5; no definite D call. The CDR3 consists of 14 residues. Germline V CDR1 and CDR2: MNHEY, SVGAGI. Trimming cost V 6 bases and J 0 bases, with 9 bases left between them.

The genes are TRBV19 and TRBJ1-2, with D unresolved. Per germline, CDR1 LNHDA and CDR2 SQIVND (reference sequence). This CDR3 is built from 15 residues. Trimming shortened V by 3 bases and J by 2 bases, and 13 bases separated the two germline ends. The CDR3 is CASSMMSKGNYGYTF. CDR3 DNA sequence: TGTGCCAGTAGTATGATGTCGAAGGGCAACTATGGCTACACCTTC.

The table lists this clone with many counts. V is TRBV2 and J is TRBJ1-5; 9 bases agree with TRBD1. Germline assignment: CDR1 SNHLY and CDR2 FYNNEI. V lost 11 bases to trimming and J lost 4 bases; unmatched junction nucleotides: 9. The CDR3 totals 14 residues. For the CDR3, the DNA is TGTGCCTCCGCGCCCGGACAGGGGAATCAGCCCCAGCATTTT. It codes for CASAPGQGNQPQHF.

A few counts support this clone. The chain recombines TRBV29-1 with TRBJ2-5; no clear D gene. The CDR3 is 13 amino acids. CDR1 is SQVTM, CDR2 ANQGSEA, per germline. Trimming took off 4 bases at V and 1 base at J, with 10 bases between the two ends. The CDR3 region is CSVGLGTQETQYF. The CDR3 DNA reads as TGCAGCGTTGGTTTAGGTACCCAAGAGACCCAGTACTTC.

The chain is built from TRBV18 and TRBJ1-5; D gene ambiguous. This CDR3 has 18 amino acids. The V gene's germline CDR1 is KGHSH and CDR2 LQKENI. Between the trimmed V and J ends, which lost 3 bases and 0 bases, there was a span of 18 bases. CDR3 nucleotides: TGTGCCAGCTCACCCGTCTCGGGTCATCAGAATAGCAATCAGCCCCAGCATTTT. This codes for CASSPVSGHQNSNQPQHF.